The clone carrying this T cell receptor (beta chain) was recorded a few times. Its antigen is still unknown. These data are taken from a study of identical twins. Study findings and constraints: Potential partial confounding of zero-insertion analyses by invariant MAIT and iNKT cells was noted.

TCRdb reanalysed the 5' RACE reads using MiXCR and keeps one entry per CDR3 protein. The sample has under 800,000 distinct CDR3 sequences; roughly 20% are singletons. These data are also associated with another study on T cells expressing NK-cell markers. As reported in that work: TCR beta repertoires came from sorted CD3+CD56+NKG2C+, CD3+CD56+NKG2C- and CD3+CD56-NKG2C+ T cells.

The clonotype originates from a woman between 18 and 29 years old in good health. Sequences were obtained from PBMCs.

The CDR3 DNA follows: TGTGCCAGCAGCTTATGGTCTCGGAACCGAGAGCAGTTCTTC. It specifies CASSLWSRNREQFF. V gene TRBV7-6 combines with J gene TRBJ2-1; no firm D call. From germline, CDR1 is SGHVS and CDR2 FNYEAQ. The CDR3 consists of 14 residues. Between the trimmed V and J ends, which lost 2 bases and 10 bases, there was a span of 15 bases.